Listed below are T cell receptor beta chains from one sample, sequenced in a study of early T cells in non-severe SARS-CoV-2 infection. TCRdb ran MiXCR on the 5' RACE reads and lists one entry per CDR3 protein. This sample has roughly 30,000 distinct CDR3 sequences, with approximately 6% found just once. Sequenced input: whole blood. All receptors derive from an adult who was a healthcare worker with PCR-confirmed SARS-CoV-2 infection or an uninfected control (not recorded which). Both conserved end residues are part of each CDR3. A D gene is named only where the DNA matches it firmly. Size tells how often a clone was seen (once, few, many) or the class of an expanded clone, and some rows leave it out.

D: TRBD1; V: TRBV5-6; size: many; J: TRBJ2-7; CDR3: CASSEYRGPWFEQYF; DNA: TGTGCCAGCAGCGAATACAGGGGCCCCTGGTTCGAGCAGTACTTC
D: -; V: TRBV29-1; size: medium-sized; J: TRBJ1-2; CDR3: CSVPSQGSPSGYTF; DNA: TGCAGCGTACCTTCACAGGGATCGCCTAGTGGCTACACCTTC
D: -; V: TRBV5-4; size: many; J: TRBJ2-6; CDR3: CASSFWVRGSGANVLTF; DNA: TGTGCCAGCAGCTTTTGGGTGAGGGGATCTGGGGCCAACGTCCTGACTTTC
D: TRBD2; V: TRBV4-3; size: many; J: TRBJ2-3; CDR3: CASSQRLAGDGTDTQYF; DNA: TGCGCCAGCAGCCAAAGACTAGCGGGGGATGGTACAGATACGCAGTATTTT
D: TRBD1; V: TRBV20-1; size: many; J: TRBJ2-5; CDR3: CSANDRVETQYF; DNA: TGCAGTGCTAACGACAGGGTTGAGACCCAGTACTTC
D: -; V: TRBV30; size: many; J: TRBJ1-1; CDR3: CAWSRGTEAFF; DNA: TGTGCCTGGAGTCGTGGGACTGAAGCTTTCTTT
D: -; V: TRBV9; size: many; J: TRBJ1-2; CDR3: CASSGGSGDGYTF; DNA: TGTGCCAGCAGCGGGGGCTCGGGCGATGGCTACACCTTC
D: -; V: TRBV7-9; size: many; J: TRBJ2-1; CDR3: CASSPEEREQFF; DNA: TGTGCCAGCAGCCCAGAGGAACGTGAGCAGTTCTTC
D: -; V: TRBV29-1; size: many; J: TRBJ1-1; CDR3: CSVETSQGGTEAFF; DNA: TGCAGCGTTGAAACGTCACAGGGAGGGACTGAAGCTTTCTTT
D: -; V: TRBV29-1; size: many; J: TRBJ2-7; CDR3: CSVLRGDYYEQYF; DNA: TGCAGCGTTCTTAGGGGGGACTACTACGAGCAGTACTTC
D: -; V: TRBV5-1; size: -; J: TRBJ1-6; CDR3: CASRGQGYNSPLHF; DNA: TGCGCCAGCAGGGGACAAGGCTATAATTCACCCCTCCACTTT
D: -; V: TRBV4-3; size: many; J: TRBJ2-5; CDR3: CASSRGTGFSETQYF; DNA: TGCGCCAGCAGCCGCGGAACAGGGTTTTCAGAGACCCAGTACTTC
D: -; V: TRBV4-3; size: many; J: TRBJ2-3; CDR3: CASSQDAAGSSTDTQYF; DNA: TGCGCCAGCAGCCAAGACGCGGCAGGCTCTAGCACAGATACGCAGTATTTT
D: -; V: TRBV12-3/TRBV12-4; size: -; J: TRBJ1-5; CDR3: CASSSHDLRSQPQHF; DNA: TGTGCCAGCAGTTCCCATGACTTGAGGAGTCAGCCCCAGCATTTT
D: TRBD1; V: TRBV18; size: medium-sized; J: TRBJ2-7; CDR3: CASSGTGPTYEQYF; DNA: TGTGCCAGCTCCGGGACAGGACCCACCTACGAGCAGTACTTC
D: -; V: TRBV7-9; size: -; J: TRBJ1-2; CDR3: CASSLVIGNYGYTF; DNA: TGTGCCAGCAGCTTAGTGATAGGAAACTATGGCTACACCTTC
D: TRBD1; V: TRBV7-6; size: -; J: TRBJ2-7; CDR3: CASSLTGTGPYEQYF; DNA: TGTGCCAGCAGCTTAACGGGGACAGGGCCCTACGAGCAGTACTTC
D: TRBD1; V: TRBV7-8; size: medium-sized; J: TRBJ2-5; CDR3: CASSPQTGDQETQYF; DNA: TGTGCCAGCAGCCCCCAAACAGGGGACCAAGAGACCCAGTACTTC
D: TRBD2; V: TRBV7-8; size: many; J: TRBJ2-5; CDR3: CASSLGLAGGRQTQYF; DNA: TGTGCCAGCAGCTTGGGACTAGCGGGGGGGCGGCAGACCCAGTACTTC
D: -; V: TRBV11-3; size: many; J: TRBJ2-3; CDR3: CASSLVDDTQYF; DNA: TGTGCCAGCAGCTTAGTCGACGATACGCAGTATTTT
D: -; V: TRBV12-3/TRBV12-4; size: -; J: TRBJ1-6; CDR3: CASSFARGGPGFTLHF; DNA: TGTGCCAGCAGTTTCGCGCGCGGGGGCCCTGGGTTTACCCTCCACTTT
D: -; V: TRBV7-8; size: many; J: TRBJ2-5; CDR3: CASSRLSPNKETQYF; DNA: TGTGCCAGCAGCCGTTTATCCCCTAACAAAGAGACCCAGTACTTC
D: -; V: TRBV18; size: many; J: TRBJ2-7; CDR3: CASSPVFQGGTYEQYF; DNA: TGTGCCAGCTCACCAGTCTTTCAGGGGGGAACCTACGAGCAGTACTTC
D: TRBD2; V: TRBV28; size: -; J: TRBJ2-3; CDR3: CASSQTSGGASTDTQYF; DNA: TGTGCCAGCAGCCAGACTAGCGGGGGGGCAAGCACAGATACGCAGTATTTT
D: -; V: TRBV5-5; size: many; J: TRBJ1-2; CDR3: CASSLGSVNYGYTF; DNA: TGTGCCAGCAGCTTGGGTTCAGTAAACTATGGCTACACCTTC
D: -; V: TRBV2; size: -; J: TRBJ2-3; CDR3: CASNPRASTDTQYF; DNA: TGTGCCAGCAATCCCAGGGCCTCCACAGATACGCAGTATTTT
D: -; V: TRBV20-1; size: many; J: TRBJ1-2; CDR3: CSAQGREDYGYTF; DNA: TGCAGTGCTCAGGGACGGGAGGACTATGGCTACACCTTC
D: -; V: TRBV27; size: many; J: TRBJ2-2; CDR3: CASSFAPGTGELFF; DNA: TGTGCCAGCAGTTTTGCGCCGGGTACCGGGGAGCTGTTTTTT
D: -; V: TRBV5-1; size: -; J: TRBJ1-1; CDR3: CASSIRGDTEAFF; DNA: TGCGCCAGCAGCATCCGCGGGGACACTGAAGCTTTCTTT
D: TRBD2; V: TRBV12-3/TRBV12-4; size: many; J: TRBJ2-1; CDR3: CASTQRGGNEQFF; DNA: TGTGCCAGCACCCAGCGGGGGGGCAATGAGCAGTTCTTC
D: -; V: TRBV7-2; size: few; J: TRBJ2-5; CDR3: CASSSGARRETQYF; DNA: TGTGCCAGCAGCTCCGGGGCGCGGAGAGAGACCCAGTACTTC
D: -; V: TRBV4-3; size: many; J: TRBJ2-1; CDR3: CASSQARSSYNEQFF; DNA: TGCGCCAGCAGCCAGGCGAGGAGCTCCTACAATGAGCAGTTCTTC
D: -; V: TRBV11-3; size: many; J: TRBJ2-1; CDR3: CASSLRGGTYNEQFF; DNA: TGTGCCAGCAGCTTACGTGGGGGGACGTACAATGAGCAGTTCTTC
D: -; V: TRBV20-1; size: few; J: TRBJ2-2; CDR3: CSATGSPHTGELFF; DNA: TGCAGTGCCACGGGCTCCCCCCACACCGGGGAGCTGTTTTTT
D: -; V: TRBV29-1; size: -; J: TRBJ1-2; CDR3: CSVDLSAGYGYTF; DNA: TGCAGCGTTGACTTATCCGCGGGCTATGGCTACACCTTC
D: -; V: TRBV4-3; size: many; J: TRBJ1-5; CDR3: CASSQEFGLGQAYQPQHF; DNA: TGCGCCAGCAGCCAAGAGTTTGGGCTCGGTCAGGCCTATCAGCCCCAGCATTTT
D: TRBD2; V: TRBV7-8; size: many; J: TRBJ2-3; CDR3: CASSAKERGGGSDTQYF; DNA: TGTGCCAGCAGCGCCAAGGAGCGGGGGGGAGGGTCAGATACGCAGTATTTT
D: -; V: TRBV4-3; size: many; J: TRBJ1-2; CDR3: CASSQEGTSPTYGYTF; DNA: TGCGCCAGCAGCCAAGAAGGGACATCTCCTACTTATGGCTACACCTTC
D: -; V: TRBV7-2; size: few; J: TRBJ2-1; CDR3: CASSPDPGTLDNEQFF; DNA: TGTGCCAGCAGCCCGGACCCTGGGACATTAGACAATGAGCAGTTCTTC
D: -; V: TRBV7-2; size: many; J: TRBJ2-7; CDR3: CASSLSRYEQYF; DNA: TGTGCCAGCAGCTTAAGTCGCTACGAGCAGTACTTC
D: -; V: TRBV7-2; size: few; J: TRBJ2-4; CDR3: CASSLAGKNIQYF; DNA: TGTGCCAGCAGCTTAGCAGGCAAAAACATTCAGTACTTC
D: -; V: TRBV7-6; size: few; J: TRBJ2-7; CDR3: CASSLTTGASSYEQYF; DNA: TGTGCCAGCAGCCTTACCACCGGGGCGAGCTCTTACGAGCAGTACTTC
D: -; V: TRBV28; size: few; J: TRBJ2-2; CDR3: CASSLSGATGELFF; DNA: TGTGCCAGCAGTTTATCGGGGGCCACCGGGGAGCTGTTTTTT
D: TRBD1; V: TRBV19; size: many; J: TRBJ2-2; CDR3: CASSLLDRSSGELFF; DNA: TGTGCCAGTAGTCTCCTGGACAGGTCATCCGGGGAGCTGTTTTTT
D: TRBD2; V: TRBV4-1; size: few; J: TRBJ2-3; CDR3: CASSPGGRPGLSDTQYF; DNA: TGCGCCAGCAGCCCGGGGGGACGGCCCGGGTTGTCAGATACGCAGTATTTT
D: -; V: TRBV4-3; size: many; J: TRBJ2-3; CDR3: CASSQDWGSFHTQYF; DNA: TGCGCCAGCAGCCAAGATTGGGGTAGCTTCCATACGCAGTATTTT
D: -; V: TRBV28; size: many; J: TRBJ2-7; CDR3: CASSLAGPYEQYF; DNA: TGTGCCAGCAGTTTGGCCGGGCCCTACGAGCAGTACTTC
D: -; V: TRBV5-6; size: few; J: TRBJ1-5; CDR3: CASSLGTRDQPQHF; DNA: TGTGCCAGCAGCTTGGGGACGAGGGATCAGCCCCAGCATTTT
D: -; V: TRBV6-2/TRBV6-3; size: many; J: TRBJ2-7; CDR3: CASSFYLASYEQYF; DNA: TGTGCCAGCAGTTTCTACCTGGCTTCCTACGAGCAGTACTTC
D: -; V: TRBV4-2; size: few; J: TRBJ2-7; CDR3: CASSQQGAEQYEQYF; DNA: TGTGCCAGCAGCCAGCAAGGGGCCGAACAATACGAGCAGTACTTC
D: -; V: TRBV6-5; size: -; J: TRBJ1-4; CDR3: CASSSPRSGVESEKLFF; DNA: TGTGCCAGCAGTTCCCCCCGCAGCGGGGTAGAGAGTGAAAAACTGTTTTTT
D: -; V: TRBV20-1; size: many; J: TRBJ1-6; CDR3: CSARQVWSAHNSPLHF; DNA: TGCAGTGCTAGACAAGTCTGGTCAGCTCATAATTCACCCCTCCACTTT
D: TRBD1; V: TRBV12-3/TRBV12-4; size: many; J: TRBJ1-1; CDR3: CASRASGGFEAFF; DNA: TGTGCCAGCAGGGCCTCAGGGGGCTTTGAAGCTTTCTTT
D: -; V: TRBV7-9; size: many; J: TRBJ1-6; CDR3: CASRQTTGLSNSPLHF; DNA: TGTGCCAGCAGGCAAACAACGGGACTGAGTAATTCACCCCTCCACTTT
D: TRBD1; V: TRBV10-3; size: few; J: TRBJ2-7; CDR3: CASSGTATYEQYF; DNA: TGTGCCTCTTCCGGGACAGCGACTTACGAGCAGTACTTC